The source of this T cell receptor (beta chain) is a study of blood T cell repertoires in COVID-19. Across the whole study: Donors in the United States, Italy and Spain gave samples during acute or convalescent COVID-19. Sample material is recorded as cDNA or gDNA derived from T cells, B-cell-depleted T cells, or PBMCs.

V shed 2 bases and J 12 bases; nucleotides not matched to a gene: 7. This CDR3 contains 15 residues. Per the germline V gene, CDR1 is SGHDT and CDR2 is YYEEEE. Per the original methods: For nucleated cells, counts were estimated from reference gene primer amplification. Assay used: immunoSEQ multiplex PCR; TCRdb lists only in-frame clones, some missing. D and trimming were read from the DNA, whereas the V and J calls and clone size are those reported in that table. The top ten hold 3% of the sample, which has about 200,000 clones, about 88% seen once. Only one count was recorded for this clone. V and J are TRBV5-6 and TRBJ2-1; 14 bases agree with TRBD2. This receptor was identified in a man in his 60s with acute or convalescent COVID-19. Sequencing was carried out using peripheral blood. CDR3 sequence (DNA): TGTGCCAGCAGCTTTCTCGGGACTAGCGGGGGAGCGCAGTTCTTC. Protein: CASSFLGTSGGAQFF.